These 11 T cell receptor beta chains were all obtained from the same sample, sequenced in a study of type 1 regulatory T cells. TCRdb fed the reads into MiXCR, producing one record per CDR3 protein. This sample has approximately 100,000 distinct CDR3 sequences, with 30% to 35% found just once. The sequencing input was CD4+ T cells, either the whole sample or a sorted fraction (not recorded which). The receptors were gathered from a human donor in good health.

The V and J genes are TRBV20-1 and TRBJ2-7; D unclear. Trimming pared 5 bases from V and 0 bases from J, leaving 8 bases between. The CDR3 spans 12 residues. Germline V gene sequence: CDR1 DFQATT, CDR2 SNEGSKA (reference sequence). The CDR3 protein is CSAGRVSYEQYF. DNA for the CDR3: TGCAGTGCTGGACGGGTCTCCTACGAGCAGTACTTC.

The chain combines TRBV20-1 with TRBJ2-6, with D maybe TRBD1 (5 bases). The CDR3 covers 18 residues. With 3 bases removed from V and 2 bases from J, the gap between germline ends came to 20 bases. CDR1 is DFQATT and CDR2 is SNEGSKA in the germline V gene (reference sequence). CDR3 amino acids: CSASGRRDTGAGANVLTF. The CDR3 nucleotides are TGCAGTGCTAGTGGAAGGAGAGACACAGGTGCTGGGGCCAACGTCCTGACTTTC.

This clonotype has a handful of counts. DNA of the CDR3: TGTGCCAGCAGTACAGGGGTGACCGGGGAGCTGTTTTTT. Amino acid sequence: CASSTGVTGELFF. The rearrangement links TRBV6-2 or TRBV6-3 to TRBJ2-2; 7 bases fit TRBD1. The CDR3 length is 13 residues. Trimming cost V 5 bases and J 5 bases; bases outside gene matches: 2. Germline CDR1 MNHEY, CDR2 SVGEGT.

This clonotype was picked up many times. This chain uses TRBV6-2 or TRBV6-3 with TRBJ1-5; D is unclear. Germline V gene sequence: CDR1 MNHEY, CDR2 SVGEGT. There are 16 residues in the CDR3. The V and J ends lost 2 bases and 2 bases respectively, with 13 bases between them. CDR3 bases: TGTGCCAGCAGTTACCCGGTCGAGACGGGCAATCAGCCCCAGCATTTT. Its protein is CASSYPVETGNQPQHF.

This clonotype was counted a single time. The chain carries TRBV7-9 and TRBJ1-2; the match to TRBD1 covers 8 bases. From germline, CDR1 is SEHNR and CDR2 FQNEAQ (reference sequence). The V segment lost 5 bases and the J segment 8 bases; nucleotides outside the gene matches: 10. The CDR3 loop spans 14 amino acids. This chain's CDR3 is CASSKVSGGAGYTF. The CDR3 DNA is TGTGCCAGCAGCAAAGTTTCAGGGGGCGCCGGCTACACCTTC.

This clonotype appeared many times. CDR3 amino acids: CSVEVAVSYNEQFF. Here the CDR3 DNA reads TGCAGCGTTGAAGTAGCGGTCTCCTACAATGAGCAGTTCTTC. V usage is TRBV29-1 and J usage is TRBJ2-1; D possibly corresponds to TRBD2 (6 bases). CDR3 size: 14 residues. Looked up from germline, CDR1 is SQVTM and CDR2 is ANQGSEA. Trimming shortened V by 1 base and J by 0 bases, and 7 bases separated the two germline ends.

This clonotype showed up just a few times. The rearrangement joins TRBV5-5 to TRBJ1-2; the D is unclear. The CDR3 totals 15 residues. Germline CDR1 is SGHKS and CDR2 is YYEKEE (reference sequence). The V gene lost 0 bases and the J gene lost 2 bases, with 11 bases spanning the gap. CDR3 protein: CASSLAGWGNYGYTF. Here the CDR3 DNA reads TGTGCCAGCAGCTTGGCGGGATGGGGAAACTATGGCTACACCTTC.

The J gene is TRBJ2-7, the V gene TRBV5-1, with D perhaps TRBD1 or TRBD2 (6 bases each). Germline lookup yields CDR1 SGHRS and CDR2 YFSETQ. V was cut by 1 base and J by 2 bases, with 7 bases left in between. CDR3 size: 13 residues. CDR3 nucleotide sequence: TGCGCCAGCAGCTTGAGGGGGGCCTACGAGCAGTACTTC. Protein product: CASSLRGAYEQYF.

To note about this clonotype: A much larger clone sits a single nucleotide away, making a read error possible. V and J are TRBV7-2 and TRBJ2-5; D unclear. Trimming removed 1 base at V and 1 base at J, with 13 bases between. Germline V gene data show CDR1 as SGHTA and CDR2 as FQGNSA. The CDR3 consists of 16 residues. The CDR3 protein is CASSLVPLGGQETQYF. Written as DNA, the CDR3 is TGTGCCAGCAGCTTAGTTCCTTTGGGCGGCCAAGAGACCCAGTACTTC.

The chain carries TRBV7-9 and TRBJ2-2; 8 nucleotides align to TRBD2. CDR1 and CDR2 (germline): SEHNR, FQNEAQ (reference sequence). With 5 bases clipped from V and 6 bases from J, the junction kept 11 bases outside the gene matches. The CDR3 runs to 16 residues. The CDR3 sequence is CASSPIASGLSGELFF. DNA for the CDR3: TGTGCCAGCAGCCCCATTGCTAGCGGGCTGTCCGGGGAGCTGTTTTTT.

The rearrangement joins TRBV10-3 to TRBJ2-2, with TRBD1 identical over 9 bases. There are 16 residues in the CDR3. The V gene's germline CDR1 is ENHRY and CDR2 SYGVKD. V lost 2 bases, J lost 1 base, and 2 bases stayed unmatched. CDR3 sequence reads: CAISELGQGNTGELFF. CDR3 DNA: TGTGCCATCAGTGAGCTGGGACAGGGGAACACCGGGGAGCTGTTTTTT.